A selection of T cell receptor beta chains follows, all from one sample in a study of blood T cells in healthy people across ages. Each CDR3 protein is one row after TCRdb ran MiXCR on the 5' RACE reads. The sample yields more than 900,000 distinct CDR3 sequences, roughly 28% seen once. Another study also made use of these data, one on T cells of mothers and their children.

Specimen: blood. These receptor sequences come from a woman aged 40-49 years in good health. CDR3s include the opening cysteine and the closing phenylalanine or tryptophan. D genes are given only for firm matches. Clone size is shown for a subset of rows, as once, few, many or a class of expanded clone.

cdr3_nt	cdr3_aa	v_call	clone_size	j_call	d_call
TGTGCCAGCAGTTTACAGGACAGCCTCCAAGAGACCCAGTACTTC	CASSLQDSLQETQYF	TRBV27	.	TRBJ2-5	.
TGTGCCAGCAGTTACGGGCAGCATCAGTACTTC	CASSYGQHQYF	TRBV6-5	.	TRBJ2-5	.
TGTACCAGCAGCTTAGAGCGCGTCCGGCCCCAGCATTTT	CTSSLERVRPQHF	TRBV7-2	.	TRBJ1-5	.
TGTGCCAGCAGCTTATACATCGAGACTGAAGCTTTCTTT	CASSLYIETEAFF	TRBV7-9	.	TRBJ1-1	.
TGTGCCGGCAGCTTAAGCTGGACAGAGGAAGAGATCCAGTACTTC	CAGSLSWTEEEIQYF	TRBV7-9	.	TRBJ2-5	.
TGCGCCAGCAGTCAATCAGGGGGCAATCAGCCCCAGCATTTT	CASSQSGGNQPQHF	TRBV23-1	.	TRBJ1-5	.
TGTGCCAGCAGTCGACTAGCGGGGGGGAGCTACAATGAGCAGTTCTTC	CASSRLAGGSYNEQFF	TRBV28	.	TRBJ2-1	TRBD2
TGTGCCAGCAGTTTATTATCCCCCCCGATATCGCAAGGTCGCCAGACAGGATTCATGCTCGCGCAGTATTTT	CASSLLSPPISQGRQTGFMLAQYF	TRBV28	few	TRBJ2-3	.
TGCAGCGCAACCACAGGACAGGTCGGACGTTCACCCCTCCACTTT	CSATTGQVGRSPLHF	TRBV29-1	few	TRBJ1-6	TRBD1
TGTGCCACCAGTGATTTCAAAACAGGGCGCACAGATACGCAGTATTTT	CATSDFKTGRTDTQYF	TRBV24-1	few	TRBJ2-3	.
TGCAGTGCTAGGGACAGGGAGTGGAGCAATGAGCAGTTCTTC	CSARDREWSNEQFF	TRBV20-1	few	TRBJ2-1	TRBD1
TGCAGTGCTAGATGGAGGGGAGGACAAGAGACCCAGTACTTC	CSARWRGGQETQYF	TRBV20-1	few	TRBJ2-5	.
TGCGCCAGCAGCTTGGACAGGGTGAATGAAAAACTGTTTTTT	CASSLDRVNEKLFF	TRBV5-1	.	TRBJ1-4	.
TGTGCCAGCAGCCTAAGTTACGCGAAAGAGACCCAGTACTTC	CASSLSYAKETQYF	TRBV4-2	.	TRBJ2-5	.
TGTGCCACCAGTGGTTGGCAGCAACAAGAGACCCAGTACTTC	CATSGWQQQETQYF	TRBV24-1	many	TRBJ2-5	.
TGTACTAGCAGCACAGGACCTAGCGGGGGGATCTTCTACAATGAGCAGTTCTTC	CTSSTGPSGGIFYNEQFF	TRBV7-7	.	TRBJ2-1	TRBD2
TGTGCCAGCAGCTTAGTTAACGTAGGAGGCGAGCAGTACTTC	CASSLVNVGGEQYF	TRBV7-9	.	TRBJ2-7	.
TGTGCCAGCAGCTTCAGGGACGGAACCTACGAGCAGTACTTC	CASSFRDGTYEQYF	TRBV7-2	.	TRBJ2-7	.
TGTGCCAGTAGTATCGGGACAGGGACGGAAAATGAGCAGTTCTTC	CASSIGTGTENEQFF	TRBV19	.	TRBJ2-1	TRBD1
TGCGCCAGCAGCCAAGTTGGGGCTGGACAGTTGAGGGGTAATGAAAAACTGTTTTTT	CASSQVGAGQLRGNEKLFF	TRBV4-1	few	TRBJ1-4	.
TGCAGTGCTAGGATACCAGGGGGGAACACTGAAGCTTTCTTT	CSARIPGGNTEAFF	TRBV20-1	few	TRBJ1-1	TRBD1
TGTGCCAGCTCACCAGCCGGGCGGACCCAGTACTTC	CASSPAGRTQYF	TRBV18	many	TRBJ2-5	.
TGTGCCAGCAGTTCCGACAGGGCCGAGGAAGCTTTCTTT	CASSSDRAEEAFF	TRBV2	.	TRBJ1-1	TRBD1
TGCAGCGTTGAGGGGAACAGGGGAGGGGATGGCTACACCTTC	CSVEGNRGGDGYTF	TRBV29-1	many	TRBJ1-2	TRBD1
TGTGCCAGCAGCGTAGACCAGGCCAAATCTGGAAACACCATATATTTT	CASSVDQAKSGNTIYF	TRBV9	.	TRBJ1-3	.